This TCR beta chain is drawn from a study of siplizumab effects on memory and regulatory T cells. The study, taken as a whole, reports: Treg-derived clones made up an average of about 73% of mappable alloreactive CD4+ clones with siplizumab and roughly 25% in controls. A major contribution to the alloresponse seemed to be made by naive T cells, which seemed more diverse than memory cells.

The CDR3 loop spans 16 amino acids. CDR1 and CDR2 (germline): LGHNT, FRNRAP. The V gene end was trimmed by 6 bases and the J gene end by 2 bases; junction bases not matched to a gene: 12. Clones were sequenced by immunoSEQ multiplex PCR, and TCRdb holds only the in-frame ones, with some missing. In the table there are more than 90,000 clones, 80% to 95% of which are singletons. Comments on this clone: Antigen: not known.

V gene TRBV12-5 combines with J gene TRBJ2-5, with 7 bases identical to TRBD1. This TCR was recovered from a human donor in good health. Sequences were obtained from non-Treg CD4+ T cells sorted from blood. The CDR3 spells CASGLDERTGQETQYF. DNA for the CDR3: TGTGCTAGTGGGTTAGACGAGAGGACAGGACAAGAGACCCAGTACTTC.